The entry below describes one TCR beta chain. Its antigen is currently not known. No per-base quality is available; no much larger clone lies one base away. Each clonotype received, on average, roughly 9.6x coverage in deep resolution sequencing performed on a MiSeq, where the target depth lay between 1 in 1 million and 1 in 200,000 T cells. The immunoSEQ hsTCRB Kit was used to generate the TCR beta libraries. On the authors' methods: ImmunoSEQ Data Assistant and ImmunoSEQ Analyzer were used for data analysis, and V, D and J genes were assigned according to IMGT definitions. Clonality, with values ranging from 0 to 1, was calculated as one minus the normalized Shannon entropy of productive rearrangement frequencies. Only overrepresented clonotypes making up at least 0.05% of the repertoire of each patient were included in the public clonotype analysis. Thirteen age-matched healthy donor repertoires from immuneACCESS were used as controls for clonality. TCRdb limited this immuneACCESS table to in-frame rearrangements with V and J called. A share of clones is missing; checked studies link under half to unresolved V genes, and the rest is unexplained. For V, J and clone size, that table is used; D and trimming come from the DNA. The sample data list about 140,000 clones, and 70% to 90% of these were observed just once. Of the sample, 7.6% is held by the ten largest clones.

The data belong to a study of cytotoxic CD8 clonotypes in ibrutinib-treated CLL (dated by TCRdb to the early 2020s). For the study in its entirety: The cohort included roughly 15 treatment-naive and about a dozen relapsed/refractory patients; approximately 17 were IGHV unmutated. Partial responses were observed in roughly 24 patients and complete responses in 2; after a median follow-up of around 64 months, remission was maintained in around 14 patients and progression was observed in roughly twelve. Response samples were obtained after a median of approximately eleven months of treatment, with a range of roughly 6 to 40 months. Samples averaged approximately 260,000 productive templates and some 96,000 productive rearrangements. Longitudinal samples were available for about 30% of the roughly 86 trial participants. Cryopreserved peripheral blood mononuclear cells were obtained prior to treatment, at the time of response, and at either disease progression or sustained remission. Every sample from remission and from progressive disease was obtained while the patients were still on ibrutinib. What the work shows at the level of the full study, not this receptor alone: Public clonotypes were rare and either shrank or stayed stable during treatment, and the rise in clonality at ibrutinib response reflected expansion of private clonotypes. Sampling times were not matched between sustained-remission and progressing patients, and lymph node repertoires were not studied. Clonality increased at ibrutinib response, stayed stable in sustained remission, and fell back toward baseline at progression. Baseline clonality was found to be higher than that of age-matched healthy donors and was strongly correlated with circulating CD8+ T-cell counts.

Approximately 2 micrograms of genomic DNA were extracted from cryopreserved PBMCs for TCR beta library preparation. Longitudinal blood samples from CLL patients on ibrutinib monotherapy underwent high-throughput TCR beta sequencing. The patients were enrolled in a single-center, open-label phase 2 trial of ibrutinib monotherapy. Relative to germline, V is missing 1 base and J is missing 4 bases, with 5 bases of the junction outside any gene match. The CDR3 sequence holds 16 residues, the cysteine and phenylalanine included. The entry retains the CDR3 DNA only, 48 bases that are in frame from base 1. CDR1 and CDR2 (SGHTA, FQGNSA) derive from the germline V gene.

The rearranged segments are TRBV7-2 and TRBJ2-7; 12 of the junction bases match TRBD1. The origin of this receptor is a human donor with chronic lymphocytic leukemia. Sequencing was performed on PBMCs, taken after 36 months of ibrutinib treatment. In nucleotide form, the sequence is TGTGCCAGCAGCTTAGGTGGGACAGGGGGCCGGTACGAGCAGTACTTC. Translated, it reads CASSLGGTGGRYEQYF.